This T cell receptor (beta chain) emerged from a study of CD8+CD57+ T cells in acquired aplastic anemia. Study-wide findings and caveats: A significant difference in CD8+ Simpson's diversity between patients and controls was not found.

All patients picked for sequencing had shown, by flow cytometry, an expansion of CD8+CD57+ cells. This clonotype was seen ten or more times. Its antigen remains unknown. V shed 0 bases and J shed 5 bases, with 5 bases lying between them. The CDR3 is made up of 12 amino acids. Germline assignment: CDR1 SNHLY and CDR2 FYNNEI. Genomic DNA was employed as the template in profiling TCR beta VDJ and CDR3. TCRdb reprocessed the reads with MiXCR, giving one entry per CDR3 protein. The sample has fewer than 200,000 distinct CDR3 sequences; about 45% are singletons. The receptor's source is a human donor with aplastic anemia. The chain uses TRBV2 and TRBJ2-7; D remains ambiguous. Material: sorted CD4+, CD8+, or CD8+CD57+ T cells (not recorded which) from PBMCs. The CDR3, as DNA: TGTGCCAGCAGTGAAGCCGGGCACGAGCAGTACTTC. Amino acid sequence: CASSEAGHEQYF. The complete variable domain, with remaining parts taken from reference TRBV2 and TRBJ2-7, reads EPEVTQTPSHQVTQMGQEVILRCVPISNHLYFYWYRQILGQKVEFLVSFYNNEISEKSEIFDDQFSVERPDGSNFTLKIRSTKLEDSAMYFCASSEAGHEQYFGPGTRLTVT.